The T cell receptor (beta chain) described here comes from a study of prognosis after radiotherapy for stage I lung cancer. Genomic DNA yielded TCR beta CDR3, amplified by two-round multiplex PCR. Primers targeting each individual TRBV and TRBJ gene were applied in first-round PCR. With universal primers, the second PCR round was performed. TCRdb re-derived calls from the multiplex PCR reads in MiXCR, one entry per CDR3 protein. This table has approximately 30,000 distinct CDR3 sequences, approximately 39% appearing once. The CDR3 is made up of 12 amino acids. The ends lost 3 bases at V and 8 bases at J; junction bases unmatched: 5. Germline V lookup: CDR1 DFQATT, CDR2 SNEGSKA (reference sequence). There were about 6 milliliters of peripheral blood drawn at each of two time points. This clonotype is medium-sized. No antigen is known for it. Study-level results: Tumor-specific reactivity of the expanded TCR clones remained undetermined.

The sequenced sample was PBMCs, obtained before or after stereotactic body radiation therapy (not recorded which). The origin of this receptor is a donor aged 50 or older with non-small cell lung cancer. The chain combines TRBV20-1 with TRBJ1-2; TRBD1 agrees at 8 bases. The DNA for the CDR3 is TGCAGTGCTAGCGACAGGGGCAGGGGCTACACCTTC. Its protein is CSASDRGRGYTF.